Included here is one T cell receptor beta chain sequence, with context. No antigen is known for it. Investigators merged groups given second doses at roughly 4 or roughly 12 weeks. This CDR3 spans 15 amino acids. Trimming cost V 3 bases and J 5 bases, with 17 bases left between them. In germline, CDR1 is SGHKS, CDR2 YYEKEE (reference sequence). Using immunoSEQ multiplex PCR, the repertoire was profiled, and TCRdb retains in-frame clones only, with some absent. The sample consists of about 15,000 clones, around four fifths of them appearing once. The data stem from a study of T cell responses to AZD1222 COVID-19 vaccine. Findings and limits, study-wide: Females made up more of the donors, who were largely white British, and clonal diversity may have come out too low. It was only after the peak T cell response that any repertoires were sampled. The study reported that nearly half of spike-specific TCRs target unmutated variant regions.

The specimen comprised peripheral blood, sampled 28 days after the second AZD1222 dose. The rearrangement joins TRBV5-5 to TRBJ2-5; weak D call: TRBD2 (6 bases). The TCR originated in an adult who received the AZD1222 COVID-19 vaccine. The CDR3 DNA reads as TGTGCCAGCAGCTCCCTAGACAGTCTAGCGGAGACCCAGTACTTC. Protein: CASSSLDSLAETQYF.